A selection of T cell receptor beta chains follows, all from one sample in a study of blood T cell repertoires in COVID-19. Data came from immunoSEQ multiplex PCR; TCRdb stores just in-frame clones and leaves some out. Seen here are some 35,000 clones, around nine tenths observed once, and the top ten hold about 35%. Sequences were obtained from peripheral blood. The receptors were gathered from a man in his 70s with active COVID-19. The CDR3 runs from the conserved cysteine through the conserved F or W. The order of the fields is clone size, V gene, J gene, CDR3 protein. Size tells how often a clone was seen (once, few, many) or the class of an expanded clone, and some rows leave it out.

>.|TRBV7-9|TRBJ1-2
CASSLAGANYGYTF
>.|TRBV19|TRBJ1-2
CASSHGGQGAIYGYTF
>.|TRBV10-3|TRBJ2-4
CAISWGTGAKNIQYF
>once|TRBV4-1|TRBJ2-1
CASSQEGLTSDSYNEQFF
>.|TRBV7-2|TRBJ1-1
CASSSRQENTEAFF
>.|TRBV30|TRBJ2-7
CAWRKLAGWGEQYF
>.|TRBV9|TRBJ2-7
CASSAGGTVGSYEQYF
>.|TRBV28|TRBJ2-3
CASTLRLAGVPDTQYF
>once|TRBV28|TRBJ2-1
CASSLGPWGDNEQFF
>.|TRBV5-6|TRBJ1-1
CASSLVQGEAFF
>.|TRBV3-1/TRBV3-2|TRBJ1-1
CASSQDWGSGGTEAFF
>.|TRBV30|TRBJ2-1
CAWSGLGSGFYNEQFF
>.|TRBV6-1|TRBJ2-7
CASKAGTGFYEQYF
>.|TRBV21-1|TRBJ2-7
CASSAWTNSYEQYF
>.|TRBV3-1/TRBV3-2|TRBJ2-7
CASSHLSGLAGVHEQYF
>.|TRBV7-2|TRBJ2-1
CASSRRTGNEQFF
>.|TRBV2|TRBJ2-1
CASRGTDNEQFF
>.|TRBV30|TRBJ2-1
CACYGTSGVASYNEQFF
>.|TRBV11-2|TRBJ1-3
CASSLDQGIGNTIYF
>.|TRBV28|TRBJ1-3
CASYWSSGNTIYF
>.|TRBV16|TRBJ2-3
CASSQEVSSQVGDTQYF
>.|TRBV3-1/TRBV3-2|TRBJ2-2
CASSHRTGAMNTGELFF
>once|TRBV19|TRBJ1-2
CASSISPFDRVYYGYTF
>.|TRBV2|TRBJ2-2
CASSLAGARGGELFF
>.|TRBV6-2/TRBV6-3|TRBJ1-5
CASSSYRTGSNQPQHF
>.|TRBV6-4|TRBJ2-2
CASSGQNTGELFF
>.|TRBV4-3|TRBJ2-2
CASSHGTSGNTGELFF
>.|TRBV28|TRBJ2-6
CASSPQGAGANVLTF
>.|TRBV5-6|TRBJ2-4
CASSPPRDRGKLAKNIQYF
>.|TRBV10-3|TRBJ1-5
CAIKATLGGQPQHF
>.|TRBV29-1|TRBJ1-2
CSVEDRGPWYTF
>.|TRBV10-3|TRBJ2-7
CAIGGPRGGADEQYF
>.|TRBV4-3|TRBJ1-2
CASSQDGRDYGYTF
>once|TRBV19|TRBJ2-1
CASSLSGGWNNEQFF
>.|TRBV7-2|TRBJ2-7
CASSLVGHTYEQYF
>.|TRBV29-1|TRBJ1-2
CSVETGSYGYTF